The rows below give T cell receptor beta chains drawn from one sample of a study of T cells in Graves' hyperthyroidism and ophthalmopathy. Each CDR3 protein gets one entry after TCRdb re-called the multiplex PCR reads with MiXCR. The sample shows under 450,000 distinct CDR3 sequences, less than 20% of them seen only once. Sequences were obtained from blood. The source is a young woman with Graves' hyperthyroidism. Both conserved end residues are part of each CDR3. The order of the fields is CDR3 length, D gene, J gene, clone size, V gene, CDR3 protein, CDR3 DNA. D genes are given only for firm matches. Only some rows state a clone size, as once, few, many or a class for expanded clones.

CDR3 length: 16
D gene: TRBD2
J gene: TRBJ2-3
clone size: many
V gene: TRBV27
CDR3 protein: CASSPRTSGFTDTQYF
CDR3 DNA: TGTGCCAGCAGTCCCCGGACTAGCGGGTTCACAGATACGCAGTATTTT

CDR3 length: 18
D gene: NA
J gene: TRBJ1-5
clone size: NA
V gene: TRBV6-1
CDR3 protein: CASSGPGHLPYSNQPQHF
CDR3 DNA: TGTGCCAGCAGTGGTCCGGGACACCTACCGTATAGCAATCAGCCCCAGCATTTT

CDR3 length: 14
D gene: NA
J gene: TRBJ2-5
clone size: few
V gene: TRBV4-1
CDR3 protein: CASSPTGGRETQYF
CDR3 DNA: TGCGCCAGCAGCCCTACTGGCGGGCGTGAGACCCAGTACTTC

CDR3 length: 15
D gene: NA
J gene: TRBJ2-5
clone size: NA
V gene: TRBV6-1
CDR3 protein: CASKKGQGSGETQYF
CDR3 DNA: TGTGCCAGCAAAAAGGGGCAGGGCTCCGGGGAGACCCAGTACTTC

CDR3 length: 15
D gene: NA
J gene: TRBJ1-2
clone size: NA
V gene: TRBV7-2
CDR3 protein: CASSLRGVSGDGYTF
CDR3 DNA: TGTGCCAGCAGCTTGAGGGGCGTCTCCGGGGATGGCTACACCTTC

CDR3 length: 15
D gene: NA
J gene: TRBJ2-1
clone size: many
V gene: TRBV29-1
CDR3 protein: CSAPPGVGGGNEQFF
CDR3 DNA: TGCAGCGCCCCACCGGGGGTGGGGGGCGGCAATGAGCAGTTCTTC

CDR3 length: 14
D gene: NA
J gene: TRBJ2-1
clone size: NA
V gene: TRBV7-2
CDR3 protein: CASSLKLAYNEQFF
CDR3 DNA: TGTGCCAGCAGCTTGAAACTAGCCTACAATGAGCAGTTCTTC

CDR3 length: 16
D gene: TRBD2
J gene: TRBJ2-1
clone size: NA
V gene: TRBV4-1
CDR3 protein: CASSQEGTSGEDEQFF
CDR3 DNA: TGCGCCAGCAGCCAAGAGGGGACTAGCGGGGAGGATGAGCAGTTCTTC

CDR3 length: 13
D gene: NA
J gene: TRBJ2-7
clone size: many
V gene: TRBV6-1
CDR3 protein: CASSESPRYEQYF
CDR3 DNA: TGTGCCAGCAGTGAAAGCCCCCGCTACGAGCAGTACTTC

CDR3 length: 13
D gene: TRBD1
J gene: TRBJ2-7
clone size: many
V gene: TRBV12-5
CDR3 protein: CASGSDRDTEQYF
CDR3 DNA: TGTGCTAGTGGTTCCGACAGGGATACTGAGCAGTACTTC

CDR3 length: 14
D gene: NA
J gene: TRBJ2-3
clone size: many
V gene: TRBV27
CDR3 protein: CASSLSVARDTQYF
CDR3 DNA: TGTGCCAGCAGTTTATCAGTAGCTAGAGATACGCAGTATTTT

CDR3 length: 14
D gene: NA
J gene: TRBJ1-2
clone size: many
V gene: TRBV5-5
CDR3 protein: CASSLARAGYGYTF
CDR3 DNA: TGTGCCAGCAGCTTGGCCCGGGCCGGGTATGGCTACACCTTC

CDR3 length: 14
D gene: NA
J gene: TRBJ1-1
clone size: many
V gene: TRBV11-3
CDR3 protein: CASNGGGQVGQAFF
CDR3 DNA: TGTGCCAGCAACGGGGGAGGACAAGTCGGGCAAGCTTTCTTT